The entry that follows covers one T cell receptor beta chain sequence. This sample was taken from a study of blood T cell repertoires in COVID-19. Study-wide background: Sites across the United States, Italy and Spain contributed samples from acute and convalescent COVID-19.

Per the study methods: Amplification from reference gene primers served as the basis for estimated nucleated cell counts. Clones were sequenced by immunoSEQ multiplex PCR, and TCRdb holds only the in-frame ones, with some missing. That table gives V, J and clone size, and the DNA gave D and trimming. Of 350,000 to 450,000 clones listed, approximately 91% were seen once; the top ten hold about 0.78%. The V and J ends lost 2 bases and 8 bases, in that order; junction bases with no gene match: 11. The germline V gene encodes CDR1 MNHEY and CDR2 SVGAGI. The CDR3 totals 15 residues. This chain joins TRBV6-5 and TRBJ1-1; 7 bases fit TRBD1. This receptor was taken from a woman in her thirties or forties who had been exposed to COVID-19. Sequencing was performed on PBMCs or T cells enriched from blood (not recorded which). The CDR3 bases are TGTGCCAGCAGTTACACCGGGGGCCAGACAGGGGAAGCTTTCTTT. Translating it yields CASSYTGGQTGEAFF.